One sample yielded the 2 T cell receptor beta chains listed below, sequenced in a study of T cell clonotyping in hematopoietic cell transplantation. Produced via immunoSEQ multiplex PCR; TCRdb's table is partial and in-frame only. The data contain more than 15,000 clones, about nine tenths of them singletons. The sequencing sample was made of peripheral blood mononuclear cells. These TCRs come from a man aged 40-50 years in good health. Some clones in this sample may be carry-over from other donors' samples.

The rearrangement links TRBV19 to TRBJ1-5; 7 bases agree with TRBD1. The CDR3 is 17 amino acids. V was clipped by 5 bases and J by 4 bases; unmatched bases: 14. Germline CDR1 is LNHDA and CDR2 is SQIVND (reference sequence). In DNA, the CDR3 is TGTGCCAGTAGTTCAAAGACAGGGACACTCGAAAATCAGCCCCAGCATTTT. Translation: CASSSKTGTLENQPQHF.

V and J are TRBV12-5 and TRBJ1-2; 9 bases line up with TRBD1. The CDR3 is made up of 14 amino acids. Germline V lookup: CDR1 LGHNT, CDR2 FRNRAP. Trimming cost V 0 bases and J 4 bases; bases outside gene matches: 0. CDR3 bases: TGTGCTAGTGGTTTGGTACAGGGGGCCTATGGCTACACCTTC. It translates to CASGLVQGAYGYTF.